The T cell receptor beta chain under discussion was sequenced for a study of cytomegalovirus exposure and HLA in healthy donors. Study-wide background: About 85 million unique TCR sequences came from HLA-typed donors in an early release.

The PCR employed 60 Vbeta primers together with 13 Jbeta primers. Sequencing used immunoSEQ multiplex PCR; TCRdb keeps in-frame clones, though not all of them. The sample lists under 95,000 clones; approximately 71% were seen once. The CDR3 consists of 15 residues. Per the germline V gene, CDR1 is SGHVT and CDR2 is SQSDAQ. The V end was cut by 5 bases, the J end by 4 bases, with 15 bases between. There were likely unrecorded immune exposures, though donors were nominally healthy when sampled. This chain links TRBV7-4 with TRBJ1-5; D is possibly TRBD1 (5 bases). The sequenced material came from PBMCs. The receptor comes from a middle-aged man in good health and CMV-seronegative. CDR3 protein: CASSRDDRDNQPQHF. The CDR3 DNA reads TGTGCCAGCAGCCGCGACGACAGAGATAATCAGCCCCAGCATTTT. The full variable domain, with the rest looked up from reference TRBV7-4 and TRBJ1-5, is GAGVSQSPRYKVAKRGRDVALRCDSISGHVTLYWYRQTLGQGSEVLTYSQSDAQRDKSGRPSGRFSAERPERSVSTLKIQRTEQGDSAVYLCASSRDDRDNQPQHFGDGTRLSIL.